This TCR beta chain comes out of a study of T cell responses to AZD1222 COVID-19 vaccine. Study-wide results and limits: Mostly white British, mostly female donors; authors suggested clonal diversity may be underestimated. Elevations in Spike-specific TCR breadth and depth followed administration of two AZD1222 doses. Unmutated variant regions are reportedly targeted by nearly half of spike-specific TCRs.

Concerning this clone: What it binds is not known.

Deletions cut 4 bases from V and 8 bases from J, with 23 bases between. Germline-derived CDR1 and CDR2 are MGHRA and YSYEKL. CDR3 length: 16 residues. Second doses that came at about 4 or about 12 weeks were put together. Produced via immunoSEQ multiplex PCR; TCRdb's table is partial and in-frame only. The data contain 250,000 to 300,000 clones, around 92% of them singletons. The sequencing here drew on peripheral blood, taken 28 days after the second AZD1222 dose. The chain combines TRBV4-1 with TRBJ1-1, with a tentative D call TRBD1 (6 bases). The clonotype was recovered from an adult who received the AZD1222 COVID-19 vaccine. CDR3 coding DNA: TGCGCCAGCAGCCCAAGTGGGGGCGATGCGAGCCGGGAAGCTTTCTTT. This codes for CASSPSGGDASREAFF.